The 11 T cell receptor beta chains listed next were all sequenced from one sample in a study of blood T cell repertoires in COVID-19. TCRdb's table, derived via immunoSEQ multiplex PCR, lists solely in-frame clones and lacks some. The sample has about 180,000 clones, 60% to 80% seen once. Sequencing was done on a sample of PBMCs or T cells enriched from blood (not recorded which). All receptors derive from a man aged 60 to 69 who had been exposed to COVID-19.

The V call is TRBV30, the J call TRBJ2-7; D gene unclear. The germline gives CDR1 GTSNPN, CDR2 SVGIG (reference sequence). CDR3 length: 13 residues. V was clipped by 0 bases and J by 5 bases, with 11 bases between them. The CDR3 nucleotides read TGTGCCTGGAGTGTAACCGAGGTGGACGAGCAGTACTTC. Protein: CAWSVTEVDEQYF.

Regarding this clone: The germline gene is not matched at one end of the junction; a read error may be the cause. The V and J genes are TRBV19 and TRBJ2-6; 7 bases agree with TRBD1. The CDR3 is 17 residues long. Germline CDR1 and CDR2: LNHDA and SQIVND (reference sequence). Here the CDR3 DNA reads TGTGCTAGTACCCCCCGGACAGGAAACTCTGGGGCCAACGTCCTGACTTTC. Encoded protein: CASTPRTGNSGANVLTF.

The V gene is TRBV5-6, the J gene TRBJ1-2, with 8 bases that match TRBD1. Germline V gives CDR1 SGHDT, CDR2 YYEEEE. There are 18 residues in the CDR3. J gave up 2 bases and V 1 base, and 13 bases lay outside the gene matches. In nucleotides, the CDR3 is TGTGCCAGCAGCTTGTTGGTCTCTAGGGGACAGGAGAACTATGGCTACACCTTC. Its protein product is CASSLLVSRGQENYGYTF.

This chain links TRBV7-2 with TRBJ2-3; TRBD2 matches 8 bases. Germline V gives CDR1 SGHTA, CDR2 FQGNSA. The V segment lost 1 base and the J segment 3 bases; nucleotides outside the gene matches: 6. The CDR3 contains 16 residues. CDR3 amino acids: CASSLDPAGATDTQYF. Written as DNA, the CDR3 is TGTGCCAGCAGCTTAGATCCAGCGGGAGCTACAGATACGCAGTATTTT.

The chain has TRBV9 and TRBJ2-1; 7 bases fit TRBD2. V was pared by 3 bases and J by 9 bases, with 9 bases of the junction left unmatched. Per the germline V gene, CDR1 is SGDLS and CDR2 is YYNGEE. This CDR3 contains 14 residues. In DNA, the CDR3 is TGTGCCAGCAGCGACTCTAGACTAGCCGGTGAGCAGTTCTTC. Amino acids: CASSDSRLAGEQFF.

The chain carries TRBV28 and TRBJ1-4, with D perhaps matching TRBD1 (5 bases). Trimming took off 3 bases at V and 8 bases at J, with 10 bases between the two ends. CDR3 length: 13 residues. CDR1 is MDHEN and CDR2 is SYDVKM in the germline V gene. The CDR3 DNA reads TGTGCCAGCAGTTTCGGACGGGGGGAAAAACTGTTTTTT. It specifies CASSFGRGEKLFF.

The V gene is TRBV9, the J gene TRBJ1-2; no clear D gene. This CDR3 is built from 15 residues. Per the germline V gene, CDR1 is SGDLS and CDR2 is YYNGEE. With 3 bases removed from V and 4 bases from J, the gap between germline ends came to 16 bases. The CDR3 bases are TGTGCCAGCAGCGCCCAAATAGACATGGCCTATGGCTACACCTTC. Translated: CASSAQIDMAYGYTF.

To note about this clone: A clone one base away is much larger, so this may be a read error. The CDR3 here is CASNSGTGPGNTIYF. CDR3 in DNA: TGTGCCAGCAACTCGGGGACAGGGCCTGGAAACACCATATATTTT. The chain has TRBV7-9 and TRBJ1-3, with 9 bases identical to TRBD1. V shed 7 bases and J 2 bases; nucleotides not matched to a gene: 6. The CDR3 runs to 15 residues. The germline V gene encodes CDR1 SEHNR and CDR2 FQNEAQ (reference sequence).

This chain links TRBV28 with TRBJ1-2, with 8 bases lining up with TRBD1. The CDR3 extends over 16 amino acids. The V and J ends lost 5 bases and 3 bases, in that order; junction bases with no gene match: 11. Germline CDR1 reads MDHEN; CDR2 reads SYDVKM. Here the CDR3 reads CASSPIQGAVDYGYTF. In DNA form, the CDR3 reads TGTGCCAGCAGTCCCATCCAGGGGGCGGTGGACTATGGCTACACCTTC.

This clone occurred a few times. The chain has TRBV7-9 and TRBJ2-7; 8 bases are a match to TRBD1. Looked up from germline, CDR1 is SEHNR and CDR2 is FQNEAQ (reference sequence). The junction had 15 bases not matched to a gene; V was cut back by 3 bases and J by 5 bases. The CDR3 loop spans 17 amino acids. In DNA form, the CDR3 reads TGTGCCAGCAGCTTCCCGAACCCCGGACAGGGAAGGAACGAGCAGTACTTC. Residues: CASSFPNPGQGRNEQYF. The full variable domain, completed using reference TRBV7-9 and TRBJ2-7, is DTGVSQNPRHKITKRGQNVTFRCDPISEHNRLYWYRQTLGQGPEFLTYFQNEAQLEKSRLLSDRFSAERPKGSFSTLEIQRTEQGDSAMYLCASSFPNPGQGRNEQYFGPGTRLTVT.

This clone has just a few counts. This chain joins TRBV7-2 and TRBJ1-1; 7 bases map to TRBD1. V was clipped by 5 bases and J by 3 bases; unmatched bases: 3. CDR1 is SGHTA, CDR2 FQGNSA, per germline. The CDR3 is made up of 13 amino acids. The CDR3 DNA reads TGTGCCAGCAGCCGAACAGGGGACACTGAAGCTTTCTTT. This translates into CASSRTGDTEAFF.